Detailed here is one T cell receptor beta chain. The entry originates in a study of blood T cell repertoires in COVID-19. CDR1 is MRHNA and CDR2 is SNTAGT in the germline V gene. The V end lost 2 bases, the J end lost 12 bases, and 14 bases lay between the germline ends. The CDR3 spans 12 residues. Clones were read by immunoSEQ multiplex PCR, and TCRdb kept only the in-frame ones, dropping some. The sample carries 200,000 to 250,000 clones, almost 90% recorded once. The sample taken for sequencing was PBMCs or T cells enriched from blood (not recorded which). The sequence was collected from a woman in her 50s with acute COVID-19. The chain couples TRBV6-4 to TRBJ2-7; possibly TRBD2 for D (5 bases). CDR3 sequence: CASSDVSGNLYF. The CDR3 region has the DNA TGTGCCAGCAGTGACGTTTCGGGGAACCTGTACTTC.